The 19 T cell receptor beta chains below were found in one sample sequenced in a study of monozygotic twins with inflammatory bowel disease. TCRdb re-called the 5' RACE reads and gives one entry per CDR3 protein, without DNA. Recorded for this sample: around 450,000 distinct CDR3 sequences. Sequenced sample: blood. The source is a human donor with ulcerative colitis or Crohn's disease, or a healthy co-twin of an affected twin (not recorded which).

The rearrangement links TRBV12-3 or TRBV12-4 to TRBJ1-6; TCRdb's assignment of TRBD1 cannot be checked, as there is no DNA. This CDR3 has 15 residues. The CDR3 sequence is CASSPSQGRNSPLHF.

The genes are TRBV5-6 and TRBJ2-7; TCRdb names TRBD1, which stays unverified in the absence of DNA. Germline assignment: CDR1 SGHDT and CDR2 YYEEEE. This CDR3 comprises 12 residues. The CDR3 sequence: CASSWMGGEQYF.

V is TRBV27 and J is TRBJ2-5. CDR1 and CDR2 (germline): MNHEY, SMNVEV (reference sequence). The length of the CDR3 is 13 residues. The CDR3 here is CASSRKLEETQYF.

The chain couples TRBV20-1 to TRBJ1-5; there is no DNA to check the TCRdb D call of TRBD1. CDR1 and CDR2 (germline): DFQATT, SNEGSKA (reference sequence). The CDR3 is 13 amino acids. The chain's CDR3 is CSAMDTDNQPQHF.

The chain carries TRBV20-1 and TRBJ2-2; with no DNA, the TCRdb D assignment of TRBD2 cannot be verified. Germline CDR1 reads DFQATT; CDR2 reads SNEGSKA (reference sequence). The CDR3 sequence is 14 residues long. The CDR3: CSAVKGAHTGELFF.

The chain joins TRBV7-2 to TRBJ1-1; the TRBD1 assignment by TCRdb is unverifiable without DNA. The length of the CDR3 is 15 residues. The germline V gene encodes CDR1 SGHTA and CDR2 FQGNSA. This CDR3 reads CASSPRTPGQTEAFF.

V usage is TRBV20-1 and J usage is TRBJ2-7; TCRdb's D call, TRBD2, is unchecked because there is no DNA. Per the germline V gene, CDR1 is DFQATT and CDR2 is SNEGSKA (reference sequence). The CDR3 is 15 amino acids. The CDR3 reads CSARPASGSSYEQYF.

The gene calls are TRBV7-6 and TRBJ2-2; absent DNA, TCRdb's TRBD2 call cannot be checked. This CDR3 has 16 residues. Germline CDR1 and CDR2: SGHVS and FNYEAQ. Here the CDR3 reads CASSARGGLNTGELFF.

The rearrangement joins TRBV28 to TRBJ1-5; TCRdb indicates TRBD1, and absent DNA this call remains unverified. The CDR3 has 13 residues. Germline lookup yields CDR1 MDHEN and CDR2 SYDVKM. Here the CDR3 reads CASSPPRDQPQHF.

The V call is TRBV5-1, the J call TRBJ2-7. CDR3 length equals 11 residues. The V gene's germline CDR1 is SGHRS and CDR2 YFSETQ. CDR3 loop: CASRQNYEQYF.

This chain connects TRBV7-2 to TRBJ1-5. CDR3 length: 13 residues. CDR1 is SGHTA, CDR2 FQGNSA, per germline. CDR3 residues: CASSLKSNQPQHF. Based on the CDR3 plus reference TRBV7-2 and TRBJ1-5, the full variable domain is GAGVSQSPSNKVTEKGKDVELRCDPISGHTALYWYRQSLGQGLEFLIYFQGNSAPDKSGLPSDRFSAERTGGSVSTLTIQRTQQEDSAVYLCASSLKSNQPQHFGDGTRLSIL.

The chain joins TRBV28 to TRBJ2-1; without DNA, the TCRdb call of TRBD1 cannot be checked. The V gene's germline CDR1 is MDHEN and CDR2 SYDVKM. CDR3 length equals 15 residues. The CDR3 sequence: CASSLGQWSVNEQFF. The whole variable domain, remainder taken from reference TRBV28 and TRBJ2-1, is DVKVTQSSRYLVKRTGEKVFLECVQDMDHENMFWYRQDPGLGLRLIYFSYDVKMKEKGDIPEGYSVSREKKERFSLILESASTNQTSMYLCASSLGQWSVNEQFFGPGTRLTVL.

J is TRBJ1-1 and V is TRBV4-2; without DNA, the TCRdb call of TRBD1 cannot be checked. Germline CDR1 LGHNA, CDR2 YNFKEQ. The CDR3 is made up of 13 amino acids. This CDR3 is CASSLRQGFEAFF.

The chain's CDR3 is CASSFVGAGANVLTF. The rearrangement links TRBV12-3 or TRBV12-4 to TRBJ2-6. The CDR3 sequence is 15 residues long.

This chain joins TRBV30 and TRBJ2-2; the TCRdb call, TRBD1, lacks DNA for checking. CDR1 is GTSNPN, CDR2 SVGIG, per germline (reference sequence). The CDR3 covers 15 residues. The chain's CDR3 is CAWRLKGANTGELFF.

This chain connects TRBV19 to TRBJ2-1; the TRBD1 assignment by TCRdb is unverifiable without DNA. The germline V gene encodes CDR1 LNHDA and CDR2 SQIVND (reference sequence). The CDR3 has 13 residues. The CDR3 is CASRTAMGNEQFF.

The chain carries TRBV3-1 and TRBJ2-7; TCRdb returns TRBD1, unconfirmable since there is no DNA. CDR1 and CDR2 from the germline V gene are LGHDT and YNNKEL (reference sequence). The CDR3 is 15 amino acids. The CDR3 sequence: CASSPGLAISYEQYF.

The V gene is TRBV15, the J gene TRBJ2-3; the TRBD2 assignment by TCRdb is unverifiable without DNA. Germline CDR1 and CDR2: LNHNV and YYDKDF (reference sequence). The CDR3 loop spans 16 amino acids. The CDR3 sequence is CATSSLGLAGVGGQYF.

This chain connects TRBV7-9 to TRBJ1-1; TCRdb's D call, TRBD1, is unchecked because there is no DNA. CDR1 is SEHNR, CDR2 FQNEAQ, per germline (reference sequence). The CDR3 runs 16 residues. The CDR3 reads CASSSPSGTANTEAFF. Supplemented by reference TRBV7-9 and TRBJ1-1, the full variable domain reads DTGVSQNPRHKITKRGQNVTFRCDPISEHNRLYWYRQTLGQGPEFLTYFQNEAQLEKSRLLSDRFSAERPKGSFSTLEIQRTEQGDSAMYLCASSSPSGTANTEAFFGQGTRLTVV.